This T cell receptor beta chain is from a study of T cell responses to AZD1222 COVID-19 vaccine. Overall study findings and caveats: Targets within unmutated variant regions were reportedly found for nearly half of spike-specific TCRs. Distributed over spike, vaccine-associated CD4 TCRs predominated at 160-218 and 743-854. After two AZD1222 doses, spike-specific TCR breadth and depth rose versus day 0.

Produced via immunoSEQ multiplex PCR; TCRdb's table is partial and in-frame only. The sample lists more than 100,000 clones; more than 75% were seen once. The table lists this clone with a count of one. Its antigen is not identified. V was clipped by 0 bases and J by 1 base, with 16 bases between them. The CDR3 loop spans 17 amino acids. In germline, CDR1 is SGHDT, CDR2 YYEEEE. The chain links TRBV5-6 to TRBJ2-5; D is perhaps TRBD1 (5 bases). This sample comprised peripheral blood, obtained on day 0 of AZD1222 vaccination. This receptor was obtained from an adult in good health. The CDR3 nucleotides read TGTGCCAGCAGCTTGGAACTTAATAGGGGATTCCAAGAGACCCAGTACTTC. It codes for CASSLELNRGFQETQYF.